The entry that follows covers one T cell receptor (beta chain) sequence. Antigen: not known. This sample was included in a study of Graves' ophthalmopathy and Graves' hyperthyroidism. PBMCs were isolated by Ficoll-Paque density gradient centrifugation, using around 10 ml of fresh peripheral blood as the starting material. For repertoire sequencing, the TCR beta CDR3 regions were amplified from RNA transcripts. RT-PCR in the first round used HTBI primers; a second-round multiplex PCR followed. One entry per CDR3 protein, called by TCRdb with MiXCR from the multiplex PCR reads. In the table there are 660,000 or so distinct CDR3 sequences, approximately 39% of which are singletons. Study-level findings and limits: Classification of ophthalmopathy versus stable hyperthyroidism by a 13-signature model yielded under 90% sensitivity and 75% to 84% specificity. Most expanded clonotypes in thyroid above 0.001 frequency also showed up in blood.

V was clipped by 5 bases and J by 1 base, with 12 bases between them. The CDR3 runs 14 residues. Germline loops: CDR1 SGHTA, CDR2 FQGNSA. V usage is TRBV7-2 and J usage is TRBJ2-7; unclear D gene. Sequencing was carried out using peripheral blood. This sequence originates from an adult man with Graves' ophthalmopathy. The CDR3: CASSVTSESYEQYF. For the CDR3, the DNA is TGTGCCAGCAGCGTGACATCGGAATCCTACGAGCAGTACTTC.